This T cell receptor (beta chain) was observed in a study of cytomegalovirus exposure and HLA in healthy donors. Study-level findings and limits: Serostatus for CMV was the only available immune exposure information. A missense DCLRE1C variant was associated with V- and J-gene trimming of TCR beta chains in a later analysis, and an independent cohort replicated the association.

On this clone itself: What it recognizes is unknown.

Vbeta (60) and Jbeta (13) primers were used in the PCR. Generated by immunoSEQ multiplex PCR, the TCRdb table keeps only in-frame clones and is missing some. The data contain approximately 120,000 clones, roughly 82% of them singletons. Germline V gene sequence: CDR1 MNHNS, CDR2 SASEGT. The trim removed 7 bases at V and 5 bases at J, leaving 5 bases unmatched. The CDR3 sequence is 13 residues long. The origin of this receptor is a woman in her 40s in good health and CMV-seropositive. Sequenced input: PBMCs. The rearrangement joins TRBV6-1 to TRBJ1-3; TRBD1 matches 7 bases. CDR3 residues: CASTGTVRNTIYF. The CDR3 region has the DNA TGTGCCAGCACCGGGACAGTCAGAAACACCATATATTTT.